The sequence of this T cell receptor (beta chain) was determined in a study of control samples from healthy donors and cancer patients. Germline V gene data show CDR1 as MNHEY and CDR2 as SMNVEV (reference sequence). CDR3 size: 14 residues. Trimming removed 0 bases from V and 1 base from J, with 5 bases in between. Only in-frame clones appear in the TCRdb table, and some are missing; sequencing was by immunoSEQ multiplex PCR. The data show about 410,000 clones, around nine tenths seen once. This rearrangement joins TRBV27 to TRBJ2-3, with no clear D. Sequencing used PBMCs. This receptor was obtained from a man aged 35 to 55 with head and neck cancer. CDR3 sequence (DNA): TGTGCCAGCAGTTTATCTGGTGGCACAGATACGCAGTATTTT. It is translated as CASSLSGGTDTQYF.